One and the same sample provided the 29 T cell receptor beta chains below, sequenced in a study of spatial heterogeneity in lung cancer. Study-wide results and limits: One measure, the expanded intratumoral alpha and beta TCR count, tracked tumor mutation counts.

The time point is: sample taken at primary tumor resection. No antigen is known for these receptors. TCRdb independently ran MiXCR on the 5' RACE reads; one entry per CDR3 protein. Of 20,000 to 30,000 distinct CDR3 sequences listed, 8.8% were seen once; the top ten hold 7.7%. Sequencing used lung tumor tissue, obtained at surgery. The receptor set was obtained from a male donor with early-stage non-small cell lung cancer.

This clonotype was counted a single time. V gene TRBV7-9 combines with J gene TRBJ2-1; no clear D. V was trimmed by 8 bases and J by 4 bases, leaving 18 bases between them. This CDR3 region has 15 residues. Germline CDR1 SEHNR, CDR2 FQNEAQ (reference sequence). The CDR3 region has the DNA TGTGCCAGCCGACTCCGTGCAACCCGTTACAATGAGCAGTTCTTC. It codes for CASRLRATRYNEQFF.

This clonotype showed up many times. The chain carries TRBV18 and TRBJ2-1; unclear D gene. The length of the CDR3 is 14 residues. V dropped 3 bases and J dropped 8 bases, with 14 bases sitting between them. Germline V CDR1 and CDR2: KGHSH, LQKENI. DNA of the CDR3: TGTGCCAGCTCACCTGTACCCAACTTGGATGAGCAGTTCTTC. This translates into CASSPVPNLDEQFF.

The sample holds many counts of this clonotype. The V call is TRBV21-1, the J call TRBJ1-2; no DNA check was done on the table's D call, TRBD1. TRBV21-1 is classified as a pseudogene. The CDR3 totals 17 residues. This chain's CDR3 is CASSKGYRGRENYGYTF. CDR3 bases: TGTGCCAGCAGCAAAGGATATCGGGGCAGAGAAAACTATGGCTACACCTTC.

This chain joins TRBV2 and TRBJ2-1; D is unresolved. Germline loops: CDR1 SNHLY, CDR2 FYNNEI. V lost 0 bases to trimming and J lost 4 bases, with 10 bases between them. The CDR3 length is 15 residues. The CDR3 region has the DNA TGTGCCAGCAGTGAAGCGAGCAACAGATACAATGAGCAGTTCTTC. It codes for CASSEASNRYNEQFF.

This clonotype showed up many times. This chain joins TRBV28 and TRBJ2-5; the match to TRBD2 covers 9 bases. Germline lookup yields CDR1 MDHEN and CDR2 SYDVKM. The length of the CDR3 is 14 residues. V shed 5 bases and J 1 base; nucleotides not matched to a gene: 2. The CDR3 here is CASSPGLAQETQYF. In DNA, the CDR3 is TGTGCCAGCAGTCCGGGACTAGCCCAAGAGACCCAGTACTTC.

This clonotype was observed many times. V gene TRBV28 combines with J gene TRBJ1-1; D is undetermined. This CDR3 spans 13 amino acids. Germline CDR1 is MDHEN and CDR2 is SYDVKM. V was trimmed by 3 bases and J by 1 base, leaving 6 bases between them. CDR3 residues: CASSFGPNTEAFF. CDR3 DNA: TGTGCCAGCAGTTTCGGGCCGAACACTGAAGCTTTCTTT.

This clonotype was seen only a few times. The J gene is TRBJ2-5, the V gene TRBV27, with 13 nucleotides matching TRBD2. CDR1 is MNHEY and CDR2 is SMNVEV in the germline V gene (reference sequence). The V gene end was trimmed by 5 bases and the J gene end by 5 bases; junction bases not matched to a gene: 8. CDR3 length: 16 residues. CDR3 protein: CASSHQLAGGLETQYF. DNA of the CDR3: TGTGCCAGCAGTCACCAACTAGCGGGGGGGCTGGAGACCCAGTACTTC.

This clonotype has a count of ten or more. The rearrangement uses TRBV29-1 and TRBJ2-1; D is uncertain. CDR3 length equals 11 residues. Trimming left V 4 bases short and J 4 bases short, with 5 bases between. Per the germline V gene, CDR1 is SQVTM and CDR2 is ANQGSEA. This CDR3 is CSVVYYNEQFF. In nucleotides, the CDR3 is TGCAGCGTTGTTTATTACAATGAGCAGTTCTTC.

The sample holds a few counts of this clonotype. The chain uses TRBV11-2 and TRBJ2-7; weak D call: TRBD1 (6 bases). The germline V gene encodes CDR1 SGHAT and CDR2 FQNNGV. Trimming cost V 1 base and J 2 bases, with 9 bases left between them. This CDR3 is built from 14 residues. The CDR3 DNA is TGTGCCAGCAGCTTAGGGACAGCAACCTACGAGCAGTACTTC. Protein product: CASSLGTATYEQYF. Based on the CDR3 plus reference TRBV11-2 and TRBJ2-7, the full variable domain is EAGVAQSPRYKIIEKRQSVAFWCNPISGHATLYWYQQILGQGPKLLIQFQNNGVVDDSQLPKDRFSAERLKGVDSTLKIQPAKLEDSAVYLCASSLGTATYEQYFGPGTRLTVT.

The chain couples TRBV29-1 to TRBJ2-2; TRBD2 matches 7 bases. The CDR3 is 14 amino acids. The germline gives CDR1 SQVTM, CDR2 ANQGSEA. J was trimmed by 4 bases and V by 7 bases; bases with no gene match: 9. CDR3 loop: CSGRGVVGTGELFF. For the CDR3, the DNA is TGCAGCGGTCGGGGGGTAGTCGGCACCGGGGAGCTGTTTTTT.

The chain has TRBV30 and TRBJ2-7, with TRBD1 matching 9 bases. This CDR3 is 14 amino acids long. CDR1 and CDR2 (germline): GTSNPN, SVGIG (reference sequence). Unmatched junction bases numbered 6, after V lost 2 bases and J lost 4 bases. CDR3 in DNA: TGTGCCTGGAGTAAGGGGACAGGGAAGTACGAGCAGTACTTC. This gives the protein CAWSKGTGKYEQYF. Combining the CDR3 with reference TRBV30 and TRBJ2-7 gives the whole variable domain SQTIHQWPATLVQPVGSPLSLECTVEGTSNPNLYWYRQAAGRGLQLLFYSVGIGQISSEVPQNLSASRPQDRQFILSSKKLLLSDSGFYLCAWSKGTGKYEQYFGPGTRLTVT.

This clonotype was picked up many times. The gene calls are TRBV7-2 and TRBJ2-1; D unresolved. Germline CDR1 SGHTA, CDR2 FQGNSA. Trimming pared 9 bases from V and 5 bases from J, leaving 5 bases between. This CDR3 contains 10 residues. The CDR3 DNA sequence: TGTGCCAGACCCCACAATGAGCAGTTCTTC. It encodes CARPHNEQFF.

This clonotype is medium-sized by share. The chain is built from TRBV11-1 and TRBJ2-1; TRBD1 might be the D (6 bases). Between the trimmed V and J ends, which lost 1 base and 15 bases, there was a span of 10 bases. CDR3 size: 11 residues. Germline lookup yields CDR1 SGHAT and CDR2 FQDESV (reference sequence). CDR3 in amino acids: CASSLGTVWFF. In DNA, the CDR3 is TGTGCCAGCAGCTTAGGGACAGTTTGGTTCTTC.

The J gene is TRBJ1-3, the V gene TRBV29-1; D is undetermined. The V gene's germline CDR1 is SQVTM and CDR2 ANQGSEA. The CDR3 has 10 residues. Trimming stripped 0 bases from V and 9 bases from J, with 3 bases between. CDR3 DNA: TGCAGCGTTGAAGACATCACCATATATTTT. It encodes CSVEDITIYF.

This clonotype was seen many times. This sequence joins TRBV12-3 or TRBV12-4 and TRBJ2-1, with TRBD1 identical over 8 bases. With 7 bases clipped from V and 7 bases from J, the junction kept 9 bases outside the gene matches. CDR3 length: 14 amino acids. In DNA, the CDR3 is TGTGCCAGCACCATGACAGGGGCAGGGAATGAGCAGTTCTTC. It yields the protein CASTMTGAGNEQFF.

This clonotype has at least ten counts. The chain recombines TRBV2 with TRBJ1-1; TRBD1 matches at 7 bases. CDR1 is SNHLY and CDR2 is FYNNEI in the germline V gene. The trim removed 2 bases at V and 4 bases at J, leaving 4 bases unmatched. The CDR3 extends over 14 amino acids. CDR3 sequence: CASSETAGGTEAFF. In nucleotides, the CDR3 is TGTGCCAGCAGTGAAACCGCAGGGGGCACTGAAGCTTTCTTT.

There are many counts of this clonotype. CDR3 nucleotide sequence: TGTGCCAGCAGCTTAGGCCCAGCCCCTAATGAAAAACTGTTTTTT. Translated: CASSLGPAPNEKLFF. V is TRBV7-9 and J is TRBJ1-4; D is undetermined. Germline V gene data show CDR1 as SEHNR and CDR2 as FQNEAQ (reference sequence). The CDR3 sequence is 15 residues long. The ends were cut back, 1 base at V and 3 bases at J, with 9 bases in the middle.

There are many counts of this clonotype. The chain combines TRBV28 with TRBJ1-5; 7 bases match TRBD1. The CDR3 has 15 residues. Germline loops: CDR1 MDHEN, CDR2 SYDVKM. After removal of 6 bases from V and 4 bases from J, the junction contained 9 bases not matched to a gene. CDR3 nucleotides: TGTGCCAGCAGCTCCCCGAGGGGGCATAATCAGCCCCAGCATTTT. Encoded protein: CASSSPRGHNQPQHF.

This clonotype has at least ten counts. The CDR3 bases are TGTGCCAGCAGTTACCCCACGACGCACCCCTACAATGAGCAGTTCTTC. Its translation is CASSYPTTHPYNEQFF. V gene TRBV6-2 or TRBV6-3 combines with J gene TRBJ2-1; D remains ambiguous. Trimming stripped 2 bases from V and 2 bases from J, with 13 bases between. This CDR3 comprises 16 residues. Germline values: CDR1 MNHEY, CDR2 SVGEGT.

This clonotype was observed at least ten times. The chain employs TRBV5-1 and TRBJ2-3, with TRBD2 matching 7 bases. J lost 1 base, V lost 7 bases, and 0 bases had no gene match. The CDR3 is 12 residues long. Germline V CDR1 and CDR2: SGHRS, YFSETQ. The CDR3 nucleotides read TGCGCCAGCGCGGGGGGCACAGATACGCAGTATTTT. Translating gives CASAGGTDTQYF.

This clonotype was picked up many times. CDR3: CASSPRVSAPTEAFF. The CDR3 nucleotides are TGTGCCAGCAGCCCCCGCGTATCGGCCCCCACTGAAGCTTTCTTT. This chain connects TRBV7-9 to TRBJ1-1; no definite D call. V lost 5 bases and J 4 bases, leaving 17 bases between the germline ends. Germline V gene sequence: CDR1 SEHNR, CDR2 FQNEAQ (reference sequence). This CDR3 region has 15 residues.

Sample share makes this clonotype medium-sized (0.01 to 0.1%). The chain has TRBV28 and TRBJ1-5; 7 positions agree with TRBD1. This CDR3 has 15 residues. Trimming cost V 6 bases and J 6 bases; bases outside gene matches: 11. Germline V lookup: CDR1 MDHEN, CDR2 SYDVKM. DNA of the CDR3: TGTGCCAGCAGATCAGGGGGGCTAGGAAGTCAGCCCCAGCATTTT. The encoded protein is CASRSGGLGSQPQHF.

This clonotype is medium-sized by share. The chain recombines TRBV3-2 with TRBJ2-1. TRBV3-2 is classified as a pseudogene. There are 13 residues in the CDR3. The CDR3 is CASSQVSKNEQFF. CDR3 in DNA: TGTGCCAGCAGCCAAGTCTCGAAGAATGAGCAGTTCTTC.

This clonotype was seen at least ten times. The rearrangement uses TRBV11-2 and TRBJ2-1, with D possibly TRBD2 on 6 matching bases. The CDR3 has 12 amino acids. Germline CDR1 is SGHAT and CDR2 is FQNNGV. Trimming cost V 4 bases and J 16 bases, with 17 bases left between them. CDR3 nucleotide sequence: TGTGCCAGCAGCTCATTGGGCGGGGCCGTATTCTTC. Protein: CASSSLGGAVFF. The full variable domain, its missing parts supplied by reference TRBV11-2 and TRBJ2-1, is EAGVAQSPRYKIIEKRQSVAFWCNPISGHATLYWYQQILGQGPKLLIQFQNNGVVDDSQLPKDRFSAERLKGVDSTLKIQPAKLEDSAVYLCASSSLGGAVFFGPGTRLTVL.

The chain combines TRBV7-2 with TRBJ2-3; D gene unclear. Germline lookup yields CDR1 SGHTA and CDR2 FQGNSA. The CDR3 consists of 11 residues. Trimming stripped 5 bases from V and 4 bases from J, with 4 bases between. This CDR3 is CASSVADTQYF. In nucleotides, the CDR3 is TGTGCCAGCAGCGTTGCAGATACGCAGTATTTT.

In this sample, this clonotype turned up once. The V gene is TRBV7-9, the J gene TRBJ2-3; D is possibly TRBD1 (6 bases). Germline values: CDR1 SEHNR, CDR2 FQNEAQ (reference sequence). The V and J ends lost 5 bases and 0 bases respectively, with 12 bases between them. This CDR3 spans 15 amino acids. The CDR3 DNA reads as TGTGCCAGCAGCCCCGCAGGGGTCAGCACAGATACGCAGTATTTT. Amino acids: CASSPAGVSTDTQYF.

At least ten counts were recorded for this clonotype. The chain employs TRBV2 and TRBJ1-2; 7 bases fit TRBD1. The germline V gene has CDR1 SNHLY and CDR2 FYNNEI. The CDR3 is 14 residues long. Trimming removed 6 bases from V and 4 bases from J; junction bases left unmatched: 8. CDR3 sequence: CASRVLGTAYGYTF. CDR3 sequence (DNA): TGTGCCAGCAGAGTTCTCGGGACAGCCTATGGCTACACCTTC.

By share, this clonotype ranks as medium-sized. The V call is TRBV24-1, the J call TRBJ2-3; D gene uncertain. This CDR3 has 16 residues. V lost 0 bases, J lost 0 bases, and 9 bases lay in between. Germline V gives CDR1 KGHDR, CDR2 SFDVKD. CDR3 sequence (DNA): TGTGCCACCAGTGATTTGGGGATCCAAAGCACAGATACGCAGTATTTT. It yields the protein CATSDLGIQSTDTQYF.

The chain is built from TRBV15 and TRBJ2-7; 7 nucleotides line up with TRBD1. The CDR3 is 15 amino acids. The trim removed 1 base at V and 7 bases at J, leaving 10 bases unmatched. The germline V gene encodes CDR1 LNHNV and CDR2 YYDKDF (reference sequence). CDR3 protein: CATSRVGTVAREQYF. The CDR3 nucleotides read TGTGCCACCAGCAGAGTCGGGACAGTTGCTCGGGAGCAGTACTTC.